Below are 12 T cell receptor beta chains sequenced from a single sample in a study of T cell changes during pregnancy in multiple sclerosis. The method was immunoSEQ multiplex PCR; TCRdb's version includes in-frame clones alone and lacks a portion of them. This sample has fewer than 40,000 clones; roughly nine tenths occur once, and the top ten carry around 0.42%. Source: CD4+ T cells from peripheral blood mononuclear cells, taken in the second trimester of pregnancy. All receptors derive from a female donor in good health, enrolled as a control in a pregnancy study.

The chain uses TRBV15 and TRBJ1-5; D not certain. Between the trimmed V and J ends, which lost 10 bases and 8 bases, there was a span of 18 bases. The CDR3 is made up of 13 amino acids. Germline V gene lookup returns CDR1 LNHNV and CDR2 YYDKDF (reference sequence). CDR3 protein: CASGLVGREPQHF. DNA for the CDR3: TGTGCCAGTGGCCTGGTCGGGAGGGAGCCCCAGCATTTT. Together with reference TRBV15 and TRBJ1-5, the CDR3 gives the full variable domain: DAMVIQNPRYQVTQFGKPVTLSCSQTLNHNVMYWYQQKSSQAPKLLFHYYDKDFNNEADTPDNFQSRRPNTSFCFLDIRSPGLGDTAMYLCASGLVGREPQHFGDGTRLSIL.

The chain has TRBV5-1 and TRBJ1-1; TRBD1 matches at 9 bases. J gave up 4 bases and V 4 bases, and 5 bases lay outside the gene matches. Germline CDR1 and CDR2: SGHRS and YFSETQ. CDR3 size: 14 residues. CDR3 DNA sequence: TGCGCCAGCAGCCTATGGGACAGGGCCACTGAAGCTTTCTTT. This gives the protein CASSLWDRATEAFF. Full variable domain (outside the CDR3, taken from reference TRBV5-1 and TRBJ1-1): KAGVTQTPRYLIKTRGQQVTLSCSPISGHRSVSWYQQTPGQGLQFLFEYFSETQRNKGNFPGRFSGRQFSNSRSEMNVSTLELGDSALYLCASSLWDRATEAFFGQGTRLTVV.

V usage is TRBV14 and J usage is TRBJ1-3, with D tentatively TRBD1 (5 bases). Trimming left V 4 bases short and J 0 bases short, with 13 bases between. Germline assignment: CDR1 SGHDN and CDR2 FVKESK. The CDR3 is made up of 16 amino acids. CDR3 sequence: CASSRQQVISGNTIYF. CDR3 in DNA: TGTGCCAGCAGCCGACAACAGGTTATCTCTGGAAACACCATATATTTT.

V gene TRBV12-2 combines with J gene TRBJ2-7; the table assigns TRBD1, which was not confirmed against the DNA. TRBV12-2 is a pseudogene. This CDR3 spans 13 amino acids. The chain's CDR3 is CASRLAPGAEQYF. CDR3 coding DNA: TGTGCAAGTCGCTTAGCGCCAGGGGCCGAGCAGTACTTC.

The CDR3 region has the DNA TGTGCCAGTAGTCGGGGTGGTGGCACTGAAGCTTTCTTT. Its translation is CASSRGGGTEAFF. The genes are TRBV19 and TRBJ1-1; D gene ambiguous. Germline CDR1 and CDR2: LNHDA and SQIVND (reference sequence). The V end was cut by 5 bases, the J end by 4 bases, with 11 bases between. CDR3 length equals 13 residues.

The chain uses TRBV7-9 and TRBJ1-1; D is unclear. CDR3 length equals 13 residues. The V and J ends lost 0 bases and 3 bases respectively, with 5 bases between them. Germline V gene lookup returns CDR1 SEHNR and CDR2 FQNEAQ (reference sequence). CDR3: CASSLAEYTEAFF. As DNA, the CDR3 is TGTGCCAGCAGCTTAGCAGAGTACACTGAAGCTTTCTTT.

CDR3 loop: CASSLARANQPQHF. CDR3 nucleotide sequence: TGTGCCAGCAGCTTAGCCAGGGCTAATCAGCCCCAGCATTTT. This rearrangement joins TRBV7-9 to TRBJ1-5; the D gene is possibly TRBD1 (5 bases). The CDR3 is made up of 14 amino acids. Germline CDR1 and CDR2: SEHNR and FQNEAQ (reference sequence). With 0 bases removed from V and 4 bases from J, the gap between germline ends came to 7 bases.

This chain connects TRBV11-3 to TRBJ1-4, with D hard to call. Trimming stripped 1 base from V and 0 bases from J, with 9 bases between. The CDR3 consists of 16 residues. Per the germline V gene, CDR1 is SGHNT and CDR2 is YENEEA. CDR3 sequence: CASSLVFGATNEKLFF. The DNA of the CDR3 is TGTGCCAGCAGCTTAGTTTTCGGGGCAACTAATGAAAAACTGTTTTTT.

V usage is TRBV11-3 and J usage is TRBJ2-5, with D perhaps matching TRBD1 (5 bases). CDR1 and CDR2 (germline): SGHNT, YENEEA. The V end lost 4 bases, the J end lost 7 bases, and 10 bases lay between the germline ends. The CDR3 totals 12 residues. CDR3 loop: CASSSDKGTQYF. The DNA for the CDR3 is TGTGCCAGCAGCTCGGACAAGGGGACCCAGTACTTC.

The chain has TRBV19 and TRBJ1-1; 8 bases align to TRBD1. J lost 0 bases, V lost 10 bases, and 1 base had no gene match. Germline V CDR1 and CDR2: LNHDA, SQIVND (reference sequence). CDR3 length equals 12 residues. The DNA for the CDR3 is TGTGCCACAGGGGGCATGAACACTGAAGCTTTCTTT. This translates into CATGGMNTEAFF.

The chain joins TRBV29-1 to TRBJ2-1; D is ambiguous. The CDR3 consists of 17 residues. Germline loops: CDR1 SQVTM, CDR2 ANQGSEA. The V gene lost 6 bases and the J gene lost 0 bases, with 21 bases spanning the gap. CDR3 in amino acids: CSVNAVAGETSYNEQFF. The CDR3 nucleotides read TGCAGCGTCAATGCAGTGGCAGGTGAGACCTCCTACAATGAGCAGTTCTTC.

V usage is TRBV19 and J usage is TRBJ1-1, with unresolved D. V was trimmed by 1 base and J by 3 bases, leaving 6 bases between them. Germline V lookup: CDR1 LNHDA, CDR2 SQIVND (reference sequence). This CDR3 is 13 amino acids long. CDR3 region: CASSIGEDTEAFF. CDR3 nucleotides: TGTGCCAGTAGTATAGGGGAGGACACTGAAGCTTTCTTT.